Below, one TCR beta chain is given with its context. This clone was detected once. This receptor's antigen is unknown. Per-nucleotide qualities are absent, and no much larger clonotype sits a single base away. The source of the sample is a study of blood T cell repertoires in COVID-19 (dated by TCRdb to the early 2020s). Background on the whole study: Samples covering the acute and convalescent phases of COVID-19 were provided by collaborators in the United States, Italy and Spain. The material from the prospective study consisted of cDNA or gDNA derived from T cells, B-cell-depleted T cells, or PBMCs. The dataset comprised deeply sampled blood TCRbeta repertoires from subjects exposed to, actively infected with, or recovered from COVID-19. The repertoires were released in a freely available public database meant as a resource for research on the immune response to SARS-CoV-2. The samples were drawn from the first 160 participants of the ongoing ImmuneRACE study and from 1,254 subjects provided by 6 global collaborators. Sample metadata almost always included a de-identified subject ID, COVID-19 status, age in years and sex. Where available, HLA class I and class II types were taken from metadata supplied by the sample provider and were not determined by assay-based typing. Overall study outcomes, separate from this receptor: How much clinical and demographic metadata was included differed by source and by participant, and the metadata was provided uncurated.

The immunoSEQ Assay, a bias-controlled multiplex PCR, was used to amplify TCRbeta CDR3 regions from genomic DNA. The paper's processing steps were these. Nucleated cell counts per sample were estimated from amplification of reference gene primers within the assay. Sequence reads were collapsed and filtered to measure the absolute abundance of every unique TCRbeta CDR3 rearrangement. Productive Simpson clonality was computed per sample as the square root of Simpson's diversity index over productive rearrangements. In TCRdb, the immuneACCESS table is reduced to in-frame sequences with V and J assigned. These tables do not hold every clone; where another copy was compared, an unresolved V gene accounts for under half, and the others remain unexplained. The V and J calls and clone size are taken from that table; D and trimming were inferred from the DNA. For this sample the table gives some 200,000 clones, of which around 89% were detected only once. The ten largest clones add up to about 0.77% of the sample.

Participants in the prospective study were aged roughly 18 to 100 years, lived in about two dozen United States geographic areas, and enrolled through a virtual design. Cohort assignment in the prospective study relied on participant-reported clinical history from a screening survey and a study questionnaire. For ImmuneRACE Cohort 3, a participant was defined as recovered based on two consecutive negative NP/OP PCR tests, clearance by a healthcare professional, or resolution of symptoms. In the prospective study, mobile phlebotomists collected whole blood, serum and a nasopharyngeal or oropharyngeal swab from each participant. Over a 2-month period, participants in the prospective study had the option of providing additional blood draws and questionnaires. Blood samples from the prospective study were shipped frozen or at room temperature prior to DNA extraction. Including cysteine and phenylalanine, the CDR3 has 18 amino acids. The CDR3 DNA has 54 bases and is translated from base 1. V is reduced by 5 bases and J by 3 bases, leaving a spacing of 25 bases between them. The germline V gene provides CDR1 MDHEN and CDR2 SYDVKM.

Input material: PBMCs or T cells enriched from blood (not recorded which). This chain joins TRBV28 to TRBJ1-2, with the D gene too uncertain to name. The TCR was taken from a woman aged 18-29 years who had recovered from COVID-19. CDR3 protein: CASSPPSDRLAPHYGYTF. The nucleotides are TGTGCCAGCAGTCCTCCTTCGGATAGATTAGCCCCTCACTATGGCTACACCTTC.